Listed below are T cell receptor beta chains from one sample, sequenced in a study of T cells in Graves' hyperthyroidism and ophthalmopathy. TCRdb ran MiXCR on the multiplex PCR reads and lists one entry per CDR3 protein. This sample has about 400,000 distinct CDR3 sequences; 20% to 30% occur once, and the top ten carry around 70%. The sample consisted of blood. These receptors all stem from a man aged 45 to 65 with Graves' hyperthyroidism. Both conserved end residues are part of each CDR3.

TRBJ2-3 TRBV16 CASSRNSPGLTLQYTQYF
TRBJ2-2 TRBV18 CASSVKAGGDTGELFF
TRBJ2-5 TRBV15 CATSIGAGVETQYF
TRBJ2-7 TRBV10-3 CAFSGDTSYEQYF
TRBJ1-1 TRBV27 CASSLSGLGEGTEAFF
TRBJ2-3 TRBV5-1 CASSRDHSTDTQYF
TRBJ1-6 TRBV16 CASSQLYRSSYNSPLHF
TRBJ1-1 TRBV9 CASSQDLLNTEAFF
TRBJ1-4 TRBV20-1 CSARSWAGGYEKLFF
TRBJ2-1 TRBV6-1 CASKVDGRAGNEQFF
TRBJ2-1 TRBV24-1 CATSDLPGAYNEQFF
TRBJ2-7 TRBV7-9 CASCLDGYEQYF
TRBJ2-1 TRBV27 CASTSTGYTYNEQFF
TRBJ1-5 TRBV6-1 CASTNQGGGRGPQHF
TRBJ2-3 TRBV27 CASSSRLAGVTQYF
TRBJ2-3 TRBV5-1 CASSSDRSTDTQYF
TRBJ2-7 TRBV24-1 CATSDYRGTSEQYF
TRBJ1-1 TRBV2 CASRSLTGGPNTEAFF
TRBJ1-1 TRBV18 CASSPQSRTEAFF
TRBJ1-1 TRBV28 CASTLGSSEAFF
TRBJ2-1 TRBV7-6 CASSITSGSYNEQFF
TRBJ2-3 TRBV3-1 CASSRLPQDTQYF
TRBJ2-5 TRBV6-1 CASNPWRDFQETQYF
TRBJ1-5 TRBV2 CASRRGNQPQHF
TRBJ2-7 TRBV6-1 CASSVGQPSEQYF
TRBJ1-1 TRBV7-9 CASSYLGQTNTEAFF
TRBJ1-1 TRBV5-5 CASVGLGQVKTEAFF
TRBJ2-5 TRBV7-6 CASSFHSGTETQYF
TRBJ2-3 TRBV19 CASSTSQSVAGVTQYF
TRBJ2-1 TRBV12-3/TRBV12-4 CASSLRRASYNEQFF
TRBJ1-1 TRBV5-8 CASSATGQSFSDTEAFF
TRBJ1-2 TRBV15 CATSREPSGQGDYGYTF
TRBJ2-7 TRBV5-1 CASSYRTGDHEQYF
TRBJ2-5 TRBV14 CASSQDNAPGETQYF
TRBJ1-2 TRBV7-9 CASSPFNYGYTF
TRBJ2-3 TRBV20-1 CSAPTDRVGSTQYF
TRBJ1-6 TRBV6-1 CASSWQGGNSPLHF
TRBJ2-3 TRBV6-1 CASSSPGGGTDTQYF
TRBJ1-1 TRBV5-8 CASSLGTGGLTAFF
TRBJ2-1 TRBV2 CASGTGSSEQFF
TRBJ1-5 TRBV10-3 CAISGTGDNQPQHF
TRBJ1-2 TRBV7-9 CASSLIPAGYTF
TRBJ2-7 TRBV20-1 CSARDLTGGSYEQYF
TRBJ2-5 TRBV5-1 CASSLGGTPQETQYF
TRBJ2-7 TRBV27 CASSLSSGGTYEQYF
TRBJ2-2 TRBV11-2 CASTYRGSYTGELFF
TRBJ2-1 TRBV3-1 CASSRHGFAGGWDEQFF
TRBJ2-2 TRBV19 CASSIGTRGVLFF
TRBJ1-1 TRBV5-6 CASSLAQGELNTEAFF
TRBJ1-5 TRBV6-1 CASSESRLGDRPQHF
TRBJ1-5 TRBV12-3/TRBV12-4 CASSHPGGQPQHF
TRBJ2-7 TRBV27 CASSLDNVEQYF
TRBJ1-2 TRBV12-3/TRBV12-4 CASTRDTYGYTF
TRBJ2-7 TRBV18 CASSPPSQGPLSYEQYF